The source of this T cell receptor beta chain is a study of blood T cells in healthy people across ages. General study points: There was a strong correlation between TCR beta diversity and naive T cell percentage. CMV infection status of these donors was not known.

CDR3 length equals 12 residues. Germline CDR1 reads DFQATT; CDR2 reads SNEGSKA (reference sequence). V gave up 4 bases and J gave up 7 bases, with 13 bases separating them. A note on this clonotype: No antigen is known for it.

With a J-beta primer mix and a sample-barcoded 5' primer, a second PCR ran about 7 to 11 cycles. Each cDNA was tagged by a template-switch adaptor containing 12 random nucleotides. TCRdb passed the 5' RACE reads through MiXCR, listing each CDR3 protein once. The sample comprises about 720,000 distinct CDR3 sequences, roughly 25% of which are singletons, and under 4.5% rests with the top ten. This sample was also put to use in a study of T cells of mothers and their children. As that report states: Mothers and children who were related shared slightly more overlap than unrelated pairs, but not significantly more.

Sequenced sample: blood. The clonotype was recovered from a boy between 10 and 17 years old in good health. The rearrangement links TRBV20-1 to TRBJ1-2; D is ambiguous. CDR3 sequence (DNA): TGCAGTGCTACCCGGGGAGGGTTTGGCTACACCTTC. This codes for CSATRGGFGYTF.